This passage covers 8 T cell receptor beta chains from one sample sequenced in a study of blood T cells in healthy people across ages (dated by TCRdb to the mid-2010s). Library creation used 5' RACE. Instrument on record: Illumina HiSeq 2500. A second PCR of roughly 6 to 11 cycles was run with a J-beta primer mix and a sample-barcoded 5' primer. TCRdb trimmed the raw reads at Q25, called clones with MiXCR and kept productive beta chains. CDR3 protein sequences are deduplicated, and each keeps its most common genes and DNA. Present in this sample are fewer than 900,000 distinct CDR3 sequences, 35% to 40% of which were seen just once. Approximately 13% of the sample belongs to the ten largest clones. What was sequenced was blood. All receptors come from a man aged 18 to 29 in good health.

The V and J genes are TRBV3-1 and TRBJ1-1; 11 bases line up with TRBD1. This CDR3 is built from 16 residues. Unmatched junction bases numbered 5, after V lost 4 bases and J lost 1 base. The germline V gene has CDR1 LGHDT and CDR2 YNNKEL (reference sequence). CDR3 protein: CASSRTGGFSNTEAFF. DNA of the CDR3: TGTGCCAGCAGCCGGACAGGGGGCTTTTCGAACACTGAAGCTTTCTTT.

Written as DNA, the CDR3 is TGTGCCAGCAGGTCCATGACAGATTTCCAGTACTTC. This translates into CASRSMTDFQYF. This chain uses TRBV28 with TRBJ2-5; tentatively, D is TRBD1 (5 bases). Trimming stripped 6 bases from V and 10 bases from J, with 15 bases between. CDR1 MDHEN and CDR2 SYDVKM come from the germline V gene. The CDR3 runs to 12 residues.

The chain joins TRBV7-2 to TRBJ1-5; unclear D gene. Germline V gene lookup returns CDR1 SGHTA and CDR2 FQGNSA. V lost 3 bases and J lost 0, with 6 bases in between. There are 14 residues in the CDR3. The CDR3, as DNA: TGTGCCAGCAGCTTTAAGGGTAGCAATCAGCCCCAGCATTTT. Translation: CASSFKGSNQPQHF.

V usage is TRBV27 and J usage is TRBJ2-1; possibly TRBD1 for D (7 bases). Trimming pared 5 bases from V and 6 bases from J, leaving 11 bases between. The V gene's germline CDR1 is MNHEY and CDR2 SMNVEV (reference sequence). This CDR3 spans 13 amino acids. The chain's CDR3 is CASSAGQFNEQFF. The DNA of the CDR3 is TGTGCCAGCAGTGCGGGACAGTTCAATGAGCAGTTCTTC.

This clonotype showed up just a few times. The chain recombines TRBV5-1 with TRBJ2-5; D ambiguous. CDR1 and CDR2 (germline): SGHRS, YFSETQ. This CDR3 is 13 amino acids long. The ends were cut back, 3 bases at V and 0 bases at J, with 6 bases in the middle. CDR3: CASSSQYQETQYF. The CDR3 DNA reads as TGCGCCAGCAGCTCGCAGTACCAAGAGACCCAGTACTTC.

The chain is built from TRBV3-1 and TRBJ2-3; D is unclear. The CDR3 covers 12 residues. V shed 3 bases and J shed 3 bases, with 4 bases lying between them. Germline V CDR1 and CDR2: LGHDT, YNNKEL (reference sequence). CDR3 loop: CASSHTTDTQYF. The CDR3 nucleotides are TGTGCCAGCAGCCATACTACAGATACGCAGTATTTT.

The chain has TRBV12-3 or TRBV12-4 and TRBJ1-1; TRBD1 matches at 8 bases. With V trimmed by 5 bases and J by 5 bases, 10 bases remained unmatched. There are 15 residues in the CDR3. In DNA form, the CDR3 reads TGTGCCAGCAGTGGCCCCAGGGGGCAGAGTACTGAAGCTTTCTTT. Translating gives CASSGPRGQSTEAFF.

The chain carries TRBV7-9 and TRBJ1-1; 7 nucleotides match TRBD1. CDR1 is SEHNR, CDR2 FQNEAQ, per germline (reference sequence). This CDR3 is 13 amino acids long. The ends lost 11 bases at V and 2 bases at J; junction bases unmatched: 8. The CDR3, as DNA: TGTGCCCCCCAAGGACAGGTTAACACTGAAGCTTTCTTT. Its protein is CAPQGQVNTEAFF.